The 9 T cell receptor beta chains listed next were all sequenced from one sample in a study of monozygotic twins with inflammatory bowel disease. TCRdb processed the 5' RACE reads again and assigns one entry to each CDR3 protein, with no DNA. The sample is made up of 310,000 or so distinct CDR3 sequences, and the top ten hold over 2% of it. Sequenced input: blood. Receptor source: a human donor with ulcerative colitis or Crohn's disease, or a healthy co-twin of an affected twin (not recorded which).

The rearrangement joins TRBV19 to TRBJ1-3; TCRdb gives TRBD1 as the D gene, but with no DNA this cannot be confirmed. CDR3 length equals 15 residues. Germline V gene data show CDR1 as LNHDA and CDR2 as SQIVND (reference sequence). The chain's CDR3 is CASTDTAGAGNTIYF.

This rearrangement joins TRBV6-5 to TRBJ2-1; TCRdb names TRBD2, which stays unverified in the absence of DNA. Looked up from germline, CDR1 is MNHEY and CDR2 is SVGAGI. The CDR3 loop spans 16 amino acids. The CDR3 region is CASSYSLASEGNEQFF.

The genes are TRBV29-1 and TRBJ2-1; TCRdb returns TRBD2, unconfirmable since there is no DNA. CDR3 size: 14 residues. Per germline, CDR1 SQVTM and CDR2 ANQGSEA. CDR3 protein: CSVAGAGGAHEQFF.

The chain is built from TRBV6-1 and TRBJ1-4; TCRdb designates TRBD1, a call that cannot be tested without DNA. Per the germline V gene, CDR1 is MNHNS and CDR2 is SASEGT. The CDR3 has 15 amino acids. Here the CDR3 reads CASSVLQGGREKLFF.

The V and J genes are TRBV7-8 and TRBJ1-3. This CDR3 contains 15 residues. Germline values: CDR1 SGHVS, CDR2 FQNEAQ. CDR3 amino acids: CASSLAPSSGNTIYF.

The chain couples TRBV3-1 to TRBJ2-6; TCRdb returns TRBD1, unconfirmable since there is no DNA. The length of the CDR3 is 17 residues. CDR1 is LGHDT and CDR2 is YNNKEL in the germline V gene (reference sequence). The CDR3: CASSQETFGTGANVLTF.

The CDR3 loop is CASREPGTGETEAFF. The V call is TRBV5-1, the J call TRBJ1-1; no DNA is available, so the TRBD1 call from TCRdb remains unchecked. Germline CDR1 and CDR2: SGHRS and YFSETQ. CDR3 length equals 15 residues.

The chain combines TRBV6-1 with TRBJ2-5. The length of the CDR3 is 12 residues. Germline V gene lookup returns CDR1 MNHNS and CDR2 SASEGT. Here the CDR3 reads CASMGSQETQYF.

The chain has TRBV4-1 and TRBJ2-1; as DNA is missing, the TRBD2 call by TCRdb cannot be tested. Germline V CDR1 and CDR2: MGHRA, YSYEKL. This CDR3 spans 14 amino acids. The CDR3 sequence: CASSRTAGRDEQFF.